The next 20 T cell receptor beta chains were all read from a single sample in a study of T cells in tuberculosis. Thawed, overnight-rested PBMC were stained with GMM-loaded CD1B tetramer, viability dye and anti-CD3, then sorted. The lipid loaded on the CD1B tetramers was C32 glucose monomycolate from Rhodococcus equi. The table came from immunoSEQ multiplex PCR; TCRdb's copy has only in-frame clones and leaves some out. The sample shows roughly 92,000 clones, approximately 91% of them seen only once. Sequenced input: CD1b-GMM tetramer-negative cells sorted from PBMCs. These receptors were taken from an adult woman with latent tuberculosis.

This chain links TRBV5-8 with TRBJ1-5; 9 bases fit TRBD1. The V gene end was trimmed by 4 bases and the J gene end by 3 bases; junction bases not matched to a gene: 5. Germline lookup yields CDR1 SGHTS and CDR2 YDEGEE. The CDR3 totals 15 residues. Here the CDR3 reads CASSKTGGDNQPQHF. DNA of the CDR3: TGTGCCAGCAGCAAGACAGGGGGGGACAATCAGCCCCAGCATTTT.

This sequence joins TRBV5-4 and TRBJ2-1, with a possible D match to TRBD1 (6 bases). The V end was cut by 4 bases, the J end by 10 bases, with 12 bases between. This CDR3 is built from 12 residues. The germline CDR1 and CDR2 sequences are SGHNT and YYREEE (reference sequence). Written as DNA, the CDR3 is TGTGCCAGCAGCACGGGACAATACGAGCAGTTCTTC. It yields the protein CASSTGQYEQFF.

This chain connects TRBV30 to TRBJ2-5; D may be TRBD2 (7 bases). CDR1 and CDR2 from the germline V gene are GTSNPN and SVGIG (reference sequence). Trimming cost V 1 base and J 5 bases, with 17 bases left between them. The CDR3 has 15 residues. The CDR3 spells CAWSGLRGGSETQYF. CDR3 DNA: TGTGCCTGGAGTGGTTTAAGGGGGGGCAGTGAGACCCAGTACTTC. The full variable domain, in which reference TRBV30 and TRBJ2-5 provide the parts outside the CDR3, is SQTIHQWPATLVQPVGSPLSLECTVEGTSNPNLYWYRQAAGRGLQLLFYSVGIGQISSEVPQNLSASRPQDRQFILSSKKLLLSDSGFYLCAWSGLRGGSETQYFGPGTRLLVL.

The chain links TRBV7-9 to TRBJ1-1; 12 bases line up with TRBD1. Germline loops: CDR1 SEHNR, CDR2 FQNEAQ (reference sequence). The CDR3 is 16 amino acids. J lost 7 bases, V lost 1 base, and 7 bases had no gene match. The chain's CDR3 is CASSLDPGQGAIEAFF. CDR3 DNA sequence: TGTGCCAGCAGCTTAGATCCGGGACAGGGGGCAATTGAAGCTTTCTTT.

The chain is built from TRBV2 and TRBJ2-3, with 9 bases fitting TRBD1. V shed 4 bases and J 8 bases; nucleotides not matched to a gene: 7. CDR3 length equals 14 residues. The germline gives CDR1 SNHLY, CDR2 FYNNEI. The CDR3, as DNA: TGTGCCAGCAGTGTCCTGAAGGGACAGGGTACGCAGTATTTT. Amino acids: CASSVLKGQGTQYF.

The rearrangement joins TRBV5-1 to TRBJ1-5; 7 nucleotides line up with TRBD1. The length of the CDR3 is 14 residues. Unmatched junction bases numbered 3, after V lost 0 bases and J lost 6 bases. CDR1 is SGHRS and CDR2 is YFSETQ in the germline V gene. CDR3 protein: CASSLDPGGQPQHF. The CDR3 region has the DNA TGCGCCAGCAGCTTGGACCCAGGGGGTCAGCCCCAGCATTTT.

The chain recombines TRBV19 with TRBJ2-1, with D possibly being TRBD1 (6 bases). CDR1 is LNHDA, CDR2 SQIVND, per germline (reference sequence). V lost 6 bases, J lost 0 bases, and 12 bases lay in between. The CDR3 covers 15 residues. Here the CDR3 DNA reads TGTGCCAGTAGACCAGACAGGAGCTCCTACAATGAGCAGTTCTTC. Translation: CASRPDRSSYNEQFF.

This chain connects TRBV6-5 to TRBJ2-5; 7 bases fit TRBD2. CDR1 MNHEY and CDR2 SVGAGI come from the germline V gene. Losses at the gene ends were 1 base for V and 2 bases for J; bases not matched to a gene: 4. The CDR3 consists of 15 residues. This CDR3 reads CASSYWRGLQETQYF. DNA for the CDR3: TGTGCCAGCAGTTACTGGCGGGGGTTACAAGAGACCCAGTACTTC.

The rearrangement joins TRBV14 to TRBJ1-4; no firm D call. The V end was cut by 1 base, the J end by 10 bases, with 13 bases between. CDR1 and CDR2 from the germline V gene are SGHDN and FVKESK. CDR3 length: 14 amino acids. For the CDR3, the DNA is TGTGCCAGCAGCCAAGTGAGTGGATCGGGAAAACTGTTTTTT. Protein product: CASSQVSGSGKLFF.

The DNA of the CDR3 is TGTGCCAGCAGTTTAGTCCACCGACAGGCGGAAAGCTCCTATAATTCACCCCTCCACTTT. Its protein is CASSLVHRQAESSYNSPLHF. V usage is TRBV27 and J usage is TRBJ1-6; possibly TRBD1 for D (6 bases). The germline V gene has CDR1 MNHEY and CDR2 SMNVEV (reference sequence). V was cut by 2 bases and J by 0 bases, with 20 bases left in between. The CDR3 length is 20 residues.

The V and J genes are TRBV7-6 and TRBJ1-1; 7 bases agree with TRBD1. V lost 6 bases, J lost 8 bases, and 6 bases stayed unmatched. The CDR3 is 12 amino acids. Germline CDR1 reads SGHVS; CDR2 reads FNYEAQ. This CDR3 is CASRPRQGEAFF. The DNA for the CDR3 is TGTGCCAGCAGGCCGAGACAGGGAGAAGCTTTCTTT. Looking up the rest from reference TRBV7-6 and TRBJ1-1 gives the full variable domain: GAGVSQSPRYKVTKRGQDVALRCDPISGHVSLYWYRQALGQGPEFLTYFNYEAQQDKSGLPNDRFSAERPEGSISTLTIQRTEQRDSAMYRCASRPRQGEAFFGQGTRLTVV.

This clone was recorded only once. The J gene is TRBJ2-5, the V gene TRBV7-3; D is unresolved. The V gene's germline CDR1 is SGHTA and CDR2 FQGTGA. V lost 0 bases and J 2 bases, leaving 10 bases between the germline ends. The CDR3 consists of 15 residues. CDR3 DNA: TGTGCCAGCAGCTTAACGGCAGGTCTTCAAGAGACCCAGTACTTC. Its protein is CASSLTAGLQETQYF.

The chain has TRBV4-1 and TRBJ1-1; D is unclear. V gave up 4 bases and J gave up 1 base, with 7 bases separating them. Germline V lookup: CDR1 MGHRA, CDR2 YSYEKL. The CDR3 has 13 residues. For the CDR3, the DNA is TGCGCCAGCAGCCTAGCGGGGAACACTGAAGCTTTCTTT. Protein product: CASSLAGNTEAFF.

The rearrangement uses TRBV6-4 and TRBJ2-7; 9 bases are shared with TRBD1. V was pared by 6 bases and J by 1 base, with 4 bases of the junction left unmatched. This CDR3 is 14 amino acids long. Germline assignment: CDR1 MRHNA and CDR2 SNTAGT. In DNA form, the CDR3 reads TGTGCCAGCAGCCAGGACAGGGGTTCCTACGAGCAGTACTTC. As protein: CASSQDRGSYEQYF.

This CDR3 reads CASSGTGVQPQHF. DNA of the CDR3: TGTGCCAGCAGTGGGACAGGAGTTCAGCCCCAGCATTTT. The gene calls are TRBV6-1 and TRBJ1-5, with 7 bases lining up with TRBD1. The CDR3 loop spans 13 amino acids. The trim removed 4 bases at V and 6 bases at J, leaving 3 bases unmatched. CDR1 is MNHNS, CDR2 SASEGT, per germline.

The chain is built from TRBV2 and TRBJ2-1; 11 bases are shared with TRBD2. Germline loops: CDR1 SNHLY, CDR2 FYNNEI. The CDR3 contains 14 residues. V lost 4 bases and J lost 8; bases outside the gene matches: 4. The CDR3 bases are TGTGCCAGCAGTGTAGCGGGGGGGATCGATGAGCAGTTCTTC. Translation: CASSVAGGIDEQFF.

This chain joins TRBV7-2 and TRBJ1-5, with D perhaps matching TRBD1 (6 bases). The CDR3 consists of 14 residues. Germline CDR1 and CDR2: SGHTA and FQGNSA. Between the trimmed V and J ends, which lost 1 base and 8 bases, there was a span of 12 bases. Here the CDR3 reads CASSLDPGVEPQHF. The DNA for the CDR3 is TGTGCCAGCAGCTTAGATCCAGGGGTGGAGCCCCAGCATTTT.

The chain combines TRBV7-8 with TRBJ1-2, with D hard to call. V lost 1 base to trimming and J lost 1 base, with 7 bases between them. The germline CDR1 and CDR2 sequences are SGHVS and FQNEAQ. This CDR3 region has 14 residues. In DNA, the CDR3 is TGTGCCAGCAGCTTAGGTGGCCTTAACTATGGCTACACCTTC. Protein product: CASSLGGLNYGYTF.

This clone was detected a few times. The CDR3 nucleotides are TGTGCCAGCTATTCGGGGAGCTACGAGCAGTACTTC. Translating gives CASYSGSYEQYF. V and J are TRBV6-1 and TRBJ2-7, with TRBD2 as a possible D gene (5 bases). The CDR3 has 12 amino acids. Germline CDR1 and CDR2: MNHNS and SASEGT. Deletions cut 8 bases from V and 3 bases from J, with 11 bases between.

The chain uses TRBV6-6 and TRBJ2-2; possibly TRBD2 for D (5 bases). Germline values: CDR1 MNHNY, CDR2 SVGAGI (reference sequence). The germline V and J ends were trimmed by 2 bases and 6 bases, with 10 bases remaining between them. The CDR3 covers 14 residues. The CDR3 region has the DNA TGTGCCAGCAGTTACAATGCGGAGGCCGGGGAGCTGTTTTTT. This encodes CASSYNAEAGELFF.